The rows below give T cell receptor beta chains drawn from one sample of a study of T cells after posttransplantation cyclophosphamide. This table comes from immunoSEQ multiplex PCR, and its TCRdb copy is limited to in-frame clones, with some not included. The sample shows 9,500 to 10,000 clones, roughly 98% of them seen only once. The sample comprised naive CD4+ T cells sorted from PBMCs. These receptor sequences come from a woman in her sixties or seventies in good health, CMV-negative, and a related stem cell transplant donor. CDR3s leave out the opening cysteine and the closing phenylalanine or tryptophan. The order of the fields is V gene, J gene, CDR3 protein.

>TRBV19|TRBJ1-2
ASSPRVPQNYGYT
>TRBV28|TRBJ2-3
ASSTGGTDTQY
>TRBV19|TRBJ2-3
ASSSRGRGSTDTQY
>TRBV4-3|TRBJ2-3
ASSQDRSQADTQY
>TRBV11-2|TRBJ1-4
ASSLRGGQENEKLF
>TRBV6-5|TRBJ1-4
ASSYEGTGYEKLF
>TRBV19|TRBJ2-3
ASSYRSGDTQY
>TRBV18|TRBJ2-7
ASSPPGTLLLEQY
>TRBV7-9|TRBJ2-2
ASSLTGAAGELF
>TRBV4-1|TRBJ1-2
ASSQEDRTYYGYT
>TRBV9|TRBJ1-1
ASSPREGATVEAF
>TRBV7-8|TRBJ1-4
ASSFESRGHLTNEKLF
>TRBV28|.
ASSPRSGLVSYEQY
>TRBV5-6|TRBJ1-5
ASSAGTGFTQPQH
>TRBV27|TRBJ2-2
ASSFTGTGVFGELF
>TRBV2|TRBJ2-5
ASSVSTGGGETQY
>TRBV6-4|TRBJ2-3
ASRREGSTDTQY
>TRBV7-8|TRBJ1-1
ASSSGLRGNTEAF
>TRBV28|TRBJ2-1
ASSLPTPNEQF
>TRBV28|TRBJ1-4
ASSLKHGTGEKLF
>TRBV9|TRBJ2-7
ASSVEPQAPYEQY
>TRBV28|TRBJ2-7
ASSLPSPYEQY
>TRBV28|TRBJ2-7
ASSSGPSPPYEQY
>TRBV28|TRBJ2-5
ASSLTGTGKETQY
>TRBV9|TRBJ2-4
ASSPAPRGLNIQY
>TRBV28|TRBJ2-1
ASSLPRGVNEQF
>TRBV19|TRBJ1-5
ASTVGGGPQH
>TRBV5-1|TRBJ2-3
ASSSFQRETTDTQY
>TRBV5-4|TRBJ1-3
ASSKGQGRSGNTIY
>TRBV7-8|TRBJ2-5
ASSRSPGQGQETQY
>TRBV29-1|TRBJ2-3
SVDAGSTDTQY
>TRBV7-6|TRBJ2-1
ASSLRSGGASGVFQF
>TRBV11-2|TRBJ2-3
ASSYRTSGVDTDTQY
>TRBV7-9|TRBJ1-2
ASSLGQGGHGYT
>TRBV9|TRBJ1-6
ASSPRQGYNSPLH
>TRBV5-4|TRBJ2-7
ASSLEAGRYEQY
>TRBV27|TRBJ2-3
ASSYSRGSTDTQY
>TRBV6-6|TRBJ1-2
ASSYPDTGVNGYT
>TRBV28|TRBJ1-2
ASSSGDGYGYT
>TRBV28|TRBJ1-5
ASIPQGAGYNQPQH
>TRBV18|TRBJ2-1
ASSIRLAGLEQF
>TRBV5-1|TRBJ2-5
ASSRLGDSTFQETQY
>TRBV7-2|TRBJ1-1
ASSDGGGDTEAF
>TRBV9|TRBJ1-2
ASSPGDRGSNYGYT
>TRBV27|TRBJ1-1
ASSRHQGTEAF
>TRBV11-3|TRBJ2-3
ASSSARRGGTQY
>TRBV7-3|TRBJ2-1
ASSLTAGFYNEQF
>TRBV30|TRBJ2-1
AWSASGRGEQF